The 14 T cell receptor beta chains listed next were all sequenced from one sample in a study of blood T cell repertoires in COVID-19. Clones were read by immunoSEQ multiplex PCR, and TCRdb kept only the in-frame ones, dropping some. The data show about 190,000 clones, about 83% seen once. Sequenced material: peripheral blood. The receptors here all came from a woman aged 70 to 79 with active or convalescent COVID-19.

The genes are TRBV6-5 and TRBJ2-1, with TRBD2 matching 11 bases. This CDR3 contains 14 residues. CDR1 and CDR2 from the germline V gene are MNHEY and SVGAGI. J was trimmed by 8 bases and V by 6 bases; bases with no gene match: 6. CDR3 loop: CASRTSGKSDEQFF. CDR3 sequence (DNA): TGTGCCAGCAGGACTAGCGGGAAATCCGATGAGCAGTTCTTC.

The rearrangement uses TRBV19 and TRBJ1-5, with D maybe TRBD1 (5 bases). V was clipped by 3 bases and J by 2 bases, with 8 bases between them. This CDR3 spans 14 amino acids. Germline loops: CDR1 LNHDA, CDR2 SQIVND (reference sequence). The CDR3 DNA sequence: TGTGCCAGTAGTATTCGCAGGGGCAATCAGCCCCAGCATTTT. Protein product: CASSIRRGNQPQHF.

This chain uses TRBV24-1 with TRBJ2-5, with 9 bases lining up with TRBD2. The CDR3 extends over 16 amino acids. Trimming at V came to 5 bases and at J to 9 bases, leaving 15 bases not matched to a gene. Germline lookup yields CDR1 KGHDR and CDR2 SFDVKD. CDR3 nucleotides: TGTGCCACCAGTGCCCCCGGGCTAGCGGGAAGGGGGGCCCAGTACTTC. Residues: CATSAPGLAGRGAQYF.

The chain links TRBV9 to TRBJ2-1; the match to TRBD2 covers 8 bases. J gave up 1 base and V 0 bases, and 6 bases lay outside the gene matches. Germline CDR1 reads SGDLS; CDR2 reads YYNGEE. The CDR3 has 17 residues. CDR3 sequence (DNA): TGTGCCAGCAGCGTAGACGGGAGGGCCATATCCTACAATGAGCAGTTCTTC. Its translation is CASSVDGRAISYNEQFF.

The chain is built from TRBV19 and TRBJ2-3; D remains ambiguous. CDR3 length: 14 residues. V was pared by 5 bases and J by 3 bases, with 12 bases between. Germline-derived CDR1 and CDR2 are LNHDA and SQIVND (reference sequence). CDR3 bases: TGTGCCAGTAGTTTAATCATTCGGACAGATACGCAGTATTTT. It codes for CASSLIIRTDTQYF.

The chain employs TRBV2 and TRBJ2-5; D might be TRBD2 (5 bases). The CDR3 is 12 residues long. Trimming pared 11 bases from V and 0 bases from J, leaving 10 bases between. The germline gives CDR1 SNHLY, CDR2 FYNNEI. This chain's CDR3 is CAGGQYQETQYF. The CDR3 region has the DNA TGTGCCGGAGGCCAGTACCAAGAGACCCAGTACTTC. Looking up the rest from reference TRBV2 and TRBJ2-5 gives the full variable domain: EPEVTQTPSHQVTQMGQEVILRCVPISNHLYFYWYRQILGQKVEFLVSFYNNEISEKSEIFDDQFSVERPDGSNFTLKIRSTKLEDSAMYFCAGGQYQETQYFGPGTRLLVL.

This clone was seen a handful of times. V usage is TRBV7-9 and J usage is TRBJ2-3; 11 bases are shared with TRBD2. Germline-derived CDR1 and CDR2 are SEHNR and FQNEAQ (reference sequence). Trimming took 6 bases from V and 3 from J; bases not matched to a gene: 2. This CDR3 has 14 amino acids. CDR3 in DNA: TGTGCCAGCAGACTAGCGGGAGAGACAGATACGCAGTATTTT. As protein: CASRLAGETDTQYF.

CDR3 region: CASSLGAGGLSYEQYF. CDR3 sequence (DNA): TGCGCCAGCAGCTTGGGAGCGGGAGGGTTATCCTACGAGCAGTACTTC. This chain joins TRBV5-1 and TRBJ2-7; TRBD2 matches 10 bases. Germline lookup yields CDR1 SGHRS and CDR2 YFSETQ. The CDR3 totals 16 residues. The V gene end was trimmed by 0 bases and the J gene end by 1 base; junction bases not matched to a gene: 4.

The sample holds one count of this clone. The chain uses TRBV18 and TRBJ1-5, with 7 bases matching TRBD1. V lost 4 bases and J lost 0; bases outside the gene matches: 12. Looked up from germline, CDR1 is KGHSH and CDR2 is LQKENI. The CDR3 runs to 18 residues. The CDR3 is CASSLLQGRGVSNQPQHF. CDR3 sequence (DNA): TGTGCCAGCTCACTACTACAGGGGCGCGGGGTTAGCAATCAGCCCCAGCATTTT.

V usage is TRBV11-2 and J usage is TRBJ1-1; D is possibly TRBD1 (5 bases). Per germline, CDR1 SGHAT and CDR2 FQNNGV. The CDR3 loop spans 15 amino acids. Trimming cost V 1 base and J 5 bases, with 14 bases left between them. The CDR3 DNA is TGTGCCAGCAGCTTAGTTCCGGCTAAGGGGACTGAAGCTTTCTTT. The encoded protein is CASSLVPAKGTEAFF.

The chain uses TRBV15 and TRBJ1-1; D unclear. Germline V lookup: CDR1 LNHNV, CDR2 YYDKDF (reference sequence). The CDR3 length is 14 residues. Trimming pared 0 bases from V and 1 base from J, leaving 6 bases between. The CDR3 DNA is TGTGCCACCAGCAGAGATACCAGGAACACTGAAGCTTTCTTT. This sequence encodes CATSRDTRNTEAFF.

This chain connects TRBV30 to TRBJ1-1, with TRBD1 identical over 8 bases. The CDR3 runs to 11 residues. Trimming took 5 bases from V and 8 from J; bases not matched to a gene: 4. Germline V lookup: CDR1 GTSNPN, CDR2 SVGIG (reference sequence). CDR3 residues: CAWVDRGEAFF. The CDR3 DNA reads as TGTGCCTGGGTAGACAGGGGAGAAGCTTTCTTT.

A single count supports this clone. This chain uses TRBV15 with TRBJ2-2; a weak D match, TRBD2 (6 bases). V shed 0 bases and J shed 7 bases, with 15 bases lying between them. The CDR3 is 16 amino acids. Germline CDR1 LNHNV, CDR2 YYDKDF (reference sequence). This chain's CDR3 is CATSRDAGSYGGELFF. In DNA, the CDR3 is TGTGCCACCAGCAGAGATGCGGGATCATACGGCGGGGAGCTGTTTTTT.

This clone has a single count. The chain couples TRBV6-5 to TRBJ1-2; TRBD1 might be the D (6 bases). This CDR3 has 16 amino acids. Germline CDR1 MNHEY, CDR2 SVGAGI. Trimming pared 0 bases from V and 7 bases from J, leaving 18 bases between. This CDR3 is CASSYSMRGAPGGYTF. Here the CDR3 DNA reads TGTGCCAGCAGTTACTCGATGCGGGGGGCGCCGGGTGGCTACACCTTC.